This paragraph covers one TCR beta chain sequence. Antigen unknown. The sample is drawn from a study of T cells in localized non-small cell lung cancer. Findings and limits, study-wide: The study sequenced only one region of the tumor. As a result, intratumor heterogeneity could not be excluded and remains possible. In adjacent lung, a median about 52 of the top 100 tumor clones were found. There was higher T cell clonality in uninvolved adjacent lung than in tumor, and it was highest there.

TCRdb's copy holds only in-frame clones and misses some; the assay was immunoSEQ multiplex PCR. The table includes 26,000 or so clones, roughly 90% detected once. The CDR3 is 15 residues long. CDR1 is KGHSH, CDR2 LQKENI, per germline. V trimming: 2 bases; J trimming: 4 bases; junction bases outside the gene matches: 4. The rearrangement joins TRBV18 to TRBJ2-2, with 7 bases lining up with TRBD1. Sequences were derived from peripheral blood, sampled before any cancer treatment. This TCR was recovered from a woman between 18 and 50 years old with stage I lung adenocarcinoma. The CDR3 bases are TGTGCCAGCTCACCAGACAGGGAGAGCACCGGGGAGCTGTTTTTT. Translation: CASSPDRESTGELFF.